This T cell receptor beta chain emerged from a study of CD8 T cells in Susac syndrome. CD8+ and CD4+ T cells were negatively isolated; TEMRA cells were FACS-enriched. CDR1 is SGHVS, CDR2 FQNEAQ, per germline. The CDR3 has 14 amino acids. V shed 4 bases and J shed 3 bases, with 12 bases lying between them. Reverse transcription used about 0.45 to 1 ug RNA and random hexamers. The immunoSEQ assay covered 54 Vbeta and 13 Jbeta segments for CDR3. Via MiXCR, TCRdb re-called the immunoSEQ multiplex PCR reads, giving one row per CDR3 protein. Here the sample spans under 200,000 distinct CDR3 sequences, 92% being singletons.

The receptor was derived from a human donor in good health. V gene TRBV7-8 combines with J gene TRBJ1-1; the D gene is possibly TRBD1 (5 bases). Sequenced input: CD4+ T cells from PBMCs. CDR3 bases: TGTGCCAGCAGCTCAAATCAGGGTTACACTGAAGCTTTCTTT. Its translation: CASSSNQGYTEAFF. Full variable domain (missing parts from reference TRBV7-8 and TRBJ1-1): GAGVSQSPRYKVAKRGQDVALRCDPISGHVSLFWYQQALGQGPEFLTYFQNEAQLDKSGLPSDRFFAERPEGSVSTLKIQRTQQEDSAVYLCASSSNQGYTEAFFGQGTRLTVV.